This T cell receptor beta chain was captured by sequencing in a study of T cell responses to AZD1222 COVID-19 vaccine. Overall study context: Timing groups of about 4 and about 12 weeks for second doses were pooled.

The table came from immunoSEQ multiplex PCR; TCRdb's copy has only in-frame clones and leaves some out. The top ten hold approximately 5.4% of the sample, which has approximately 70,000 clones, approximately 85% seen once. V was shortened by 1 base and J by 7 bases, with 8 bases between the two germline ends. Germline V CDR1 and CDR2: SGHTA, FQGNSA. The CDR3 sequence is 13 residues long. Details on this clone: What it binds is not known.

Study-level results: Just a handful of AZD1222 recipients were seropositive at baseline. Spike as a whole was targeted by vaccine-associated CD4 TCRs, dominant at 160-218 and 743-854. The donor cohort was predominantly white British with a female majority, and clonal diversity may have been underestimated.

The sequence was collected from an adult in good health. Source: peripheral blood, taken on day 0 of AZD1222 vaccination. The V and J genes are TRBV7-2 and TRBJ2-1; D uncertain. The CDR3 nucleotides are TGTGCCAGCAGCTTAGTAGCCCCTAATGAGCAGTTCTTC. It specifies CASSLVAPNEQFF.